This T cell receptor (beta chain) stems from a study of blood T cell repertoires in COVID-19. The wider study: Collection of acute and convalescent COVID-19 samples took place in the United States, Italy and Spain.

This CDR3 has 14 amino acids. Germline V lookup: CDR1 SQVTM, CDR2 ANQGSEA. V lost 4 bases to trimming and J lost 6 bases, with 15 bases between them. In the authors' workflow: Amplified reference gene primers provided the basis for estimating nucleated cell counts. Profiling relied on immunoSEQ multiplex PCR, and the TCRdb table lists in-frame clones only, not all of them. The V and J calls and the clone size are those of that table, but D and trimming were determined from the DNA. The sample yields about 270,000 clones, approximately 89% seen once. This sequence was found in a middle-aged man who had recovered from COVID-19. The sequencing sample was made of peripheral blood. The chain couples TRBV29-1 to TRBJ2-2; maybe TRBD1 (6 bases). The CDR3: CSVGGLAGPGELFF. For the CDR3, the DNA is TGCAGCGTTGGGGGGCTAGCAGGGCCCGGGGAGCTGTTTTTT.